This T cell receptor beta chain was captured by sequencing in a study of shared clonotypes between healthy human individuals (dated by TCRdb to 2020 to 2022). Describing the broader study: The cohort included three men and a couple of women between 18 and 49 years of age. For each donor, CD4 naive and CD4 memory were each run on three plates, CD8 naive on two plates, and CD8 memory on one plate. To estimate repertoire size and how much clonotype sharing occurs between individuals, the study deeply sequenced the blood TCR repertoires of five healthy adults. To increase sequencing depth and limit assay-specific biases, TCR repertoire library preparation and sequencing were carried out by different laboratories using diverse techniques. Between about 0.85 and 10 billion PBMCs per donor were obtained by leukapheresis. What the research found in general, with its limitations: When a few donors were compared, the shared fraction of clonotypes was roughly 4.8% for naive CD4, around 3.6% for naive CD8, 2.3% for memory CD4, and 0.4% for memory CD8. Even with the large sequencing depth, rarefaction of the sorted-subset datasets indicated that sequencing was incomplete. Compared with non-shared clonotypes, clonotypes shared by all four sorted-subset donors had higher generation probabilities. Sampling was restricted to blood, and TCR repertoires in tissues likely differ from the TCR repertoires found in blood. Pairwise subsampling indicated that sequencing depth was expected to affect the degree of clonotype sharing among donors. Naive subsets generally had larger estimated clonotype richness than memory subsets. The genetic and exposure-history diversity represented was limited by the small number of donors.

As regards this clone: The antigen it recognizes is unknown. The sample holds no much larger clone one base away, and base qualities are not on file.

The donors were healthy, HIV-negative adults who had no recently reported acute infections or vaccinations. Every donor was a Caucasian adult residing in Nashville, Tennessee, USA. Magnetic negative selection was used to enrich CD4+ T cells, after which naive cells were positively selected on CD45RA and the negative fraction became the memory subset. Blood was obtained by leukapheresis, after which PBMCs were separated by Ficoll-Histopaque density gradient centrifugation and cryopreserved in liquid nitrogen vapor phase. Analytical flow cytometry was used to check the purity and quantity of each magnetically sorted T cell population. Genomic DNA was isolated from every sorted fraction and measured by UV absorbance on a Nanodrop 2000c. Using the deep immunoSEQ assay, multiplex PCR amplified TCR CDR3 regions from genomic DNA. Genomic DNA extracted from each cell subset was distributed evenly over all wells of several immunoSEQ 96-well plates, and each plate served as one replicate. Each replicate PCR for sorted subsets received 200 ng genomic DNA, equal to around 32,000 T cell genomes. The purified libraries were quantified using a Qubit 3.0 fluorometer, sized with a Bioanalyzer 2100, and then quantified again using the KAPA Library Quantification kit. Every immunoSEQ 96-well plate was sequenced on a separate single-read 150-cycle Illumina NextSeq 550 flow cell. The authors' pipeline ran thus. The immunoSEQ output contained only junctional sequences without quality scores, so filtering could not match that applied to full-length reads. To assign V/J genes and CDR3, sequences were annotated using PyIR, a Python wrapper for IgBLAST v1.9, with IMGT germline references. Reads with weak V/J assignments (E-value above 1e-6), missing CDR3, stop codons, out-of-frame junctions, or ambiguous translated residues were removed. V3J clonotypes were defined by identical inferred V gene, J gene, and CDR3 amino acid sequence. The percentage overlap between two repertoires was calculated by dividing the number of shared unique clonotypes by the size of the smaller repertoire. RTK rarefaction, the Chao1 estimator, and Recon v2.1 estimates of unobserved clonotypes were used to assess repertoire richness. For all TCRbeta clonotypes obtained by the gDNA method from several donors, generation probabilities were computed with OLGA. The source is immuneACCESS, and TCRdb retained only in-frame sequences with V and J called. Part of the clones is not carried over; for the studies checked, unresolved V genes explain less than half of this, and the remainder is unexplained. V, J and clone size were drawn from that table, and D and trimming were deduced from the DNA. Here the sample has about 1 million clones; more than 65% occur a single time. The ten largest clones add up to approximately 1.5% of the sample.

V lost 5 bases and J lost 1 base; the stretch between them is 6 bases long. Inclusive of the bounding cysteine and phenylalanine, the CDR3 is 13 residues long. The read is trimmed to its CDR3 DNA, 39 bases read in frame from base 1. From the germline V gene, CDR1 is SGDLS and CDR2 is YYNGEE. Sequencing was done on a sample of memory CD4+ T cells sorted from blood. The intended sense of this specimen's cell subset or site label: CD45RA-negative fraction. This receptor was taken from a man between 18 and 29 years old in good health. The receptor chain draws on TRBV9 and TRBJ1-4; the D segment cannot be called with confidence. The DNA sequence is given as TGTGCCAGCAGTAAAGGAACTAATGAAAAACTGTTTTTT. Translated, it reads CASSKGTNEKLFF.